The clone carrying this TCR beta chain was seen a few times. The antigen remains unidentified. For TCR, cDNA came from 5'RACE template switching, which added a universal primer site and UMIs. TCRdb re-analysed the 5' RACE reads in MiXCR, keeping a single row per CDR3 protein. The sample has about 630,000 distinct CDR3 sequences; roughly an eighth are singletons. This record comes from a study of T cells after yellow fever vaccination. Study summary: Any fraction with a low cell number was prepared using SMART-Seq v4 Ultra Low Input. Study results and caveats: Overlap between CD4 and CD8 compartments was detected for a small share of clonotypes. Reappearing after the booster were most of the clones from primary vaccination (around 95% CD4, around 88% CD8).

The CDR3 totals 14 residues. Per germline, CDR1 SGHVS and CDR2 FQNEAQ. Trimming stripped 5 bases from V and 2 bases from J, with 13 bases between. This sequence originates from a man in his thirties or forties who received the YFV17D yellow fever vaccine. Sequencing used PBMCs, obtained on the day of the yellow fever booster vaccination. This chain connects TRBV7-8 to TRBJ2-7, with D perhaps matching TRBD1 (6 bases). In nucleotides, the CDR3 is TGTGCCAGCAGCCCCAGGAACAGGGCCTACGAGCAGTACTTC. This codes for CASSPRNRAYEQYF.